This T cell receptor beta chain was sequenced in a study of T cells in Graves' hyperthyroidism and ophthalmopathy. The hyperthyroidism patients had all been newly diagnosed, and their disease duration was under 2 months. Their ages ranged from 18 to 65 years. Patients having uncontrolled infection, another autoimmune disease, pregnancy or lactation were not included. The PBMCs studied were ones that came from around 10 ml fresh peripheral blood. This clonotype was seen ten or more times. Amplified TCR beta CDR3 regions came from RNA transcripts. Initially, a first-round RT-PCR of the TCR CDR3 employed the HTBI primer set. One entry per CDR3 protein results from TCRdb running MiXCR on the multiplex PCR reads. The repertoire consists of about 560,000 distinct CDR3 sequences, with roughly 15% occurring once and the leading ten covering around 13%. The CDR3 covers 13 residues. Germline V CDR1 and CDR2: LNHDA, SQIVND (reference sequence). Trimming removed 3 bases from V and 4 bases from J, with 6 bases in between.

The source material was blood. V is TRBV19 and J is TRBJ2-2; D remains unclear. The TCR was taken from a woman between 40 and 55 years old with Graves' hyperthyroidism. The CDR3 spells CASSIYSTGELFF. The DNA of the CDR3 is TGTGCCAGTAGTATTTACAGCACCGGGGAGCTGTTTTTT.